This T cell receptor beta chain was identified in a study of cytomegalovirus exposure and HLA in healthy donors. Overall study findings and caveats: Confirmation was obtained in vitro that a few CMV-associated chains are specific for CMV antigens.

Comments on this clone: Its antigen is as yet unknown.

The PCR ran on 60 Vbeta and 13 Jbeta primers. Clones were read by immunoSEQ multiplex PCR, and TCRdb kept only the in-frame ones, dropping some. The table shows about 120,000 clones, with over 65% occurring only once. Sequenced input: PBMCs. The TCR was taken from a man aged 30 to 45 in good health and CMV-seropositive.

The chain's CDR3 is CASTNRGNQPQHF. CDR3 nucleotide sequence: TGTGCCAGTACAAACAGGGGGAATCAGCCCCAGCATTTT. The chain uses TRBV19 and TRBJ1-5, with 8 bases identical to TRBD1. CDR3 length: 13 amino acids. The J segment lost 4 bases and the V segment lost 7 bases, leaving 3 bases of the junction unmatched. Germline CDR1 is LNHDA and CDR2 is SQIVND (reference sequence).